What follows is one T cell receptor beta chain and its context. It has no known antigen specificity. No much larger clone is present one base from it, and per-base qualities are unavailable. Selection of patients required sufficient residual fresh-frozen tumor tissue and over two years of available survival data. Molecular status otherwise varied across the glioblastoma patients, but none of them carried an isocitrate dehydrogenase mutation. PBMC were collected before vaccination, two weeks after the third vaccination, and at tumor progression if tumor progression occurred. Genomic DNA was extracted with the Qiagen DNeasy Blood extraction Kit. The immunoSEQ assay amplified TCRB CDR3 regions from 1.5 to 2.5 micrograms of genomic DNA, or from all available DNA when less than that amount was available. For multiplex PCR, 60 forward primers for TCR V beta segments and 13 reverse primers for J beta segments were used. To estimate reads per starting template, synthetic control templates were spiked into each sample at limiting dilution. Reads of 87 bp were generated by sequencing on the Illumina HiSeq System. On the authors' methods: PCR and sequencing errors were removed by a nearest neighbor algorithm that merged closely related sequences. TCR overlap was measured as the percentage of unique tumor TCR beta sequences that were also present in the peripheral blood of the same patient. Sourced from immuneACCESS, this table was stored by TCRdb with only in-frame sequences that have V and J called. A share of the clones is absent; for the studies checked, an unresolved V gene accounts for under half, and the remainder has no known explanation. The V and J calls and clone size were taken over from that table, and D and trimming were inferred from the DNA. Here the sample has 85,000 to 95,000 clones; 85% to 90% occur a single time. The biggest ten clones account for around a sixth of the sample.

This specimen comes from a study of glioma-infiltrating T cells after dendritic cell vaccination (dated by TCRdb to 2016 to 2017). Broadly, across the study: Of the approximately 15 glioblastoma patients in the cohort, all drawn from Phase I and II dendritic cell vaccination trials, 9 were newly diagnosed and 6 had recurrent disease. The vaccine was prepared from monocyte-derived dendritic cells that were cultured for 6 to 7 days with IL-4 and GM-CSF and then pulsed overnight with autologous tumor lysate. In glioblastoma patients vaccinated with dendritic cells, deep sequencing of TCR beta CDR3 regions served to measure the amount of tumor-infiltrating lymphocytes and to compare repertoires between tumor and blood. Survival after dendritic cell vaccination was correlated with TCR sequencing metrics, including TIL content and tumor-blood repertoire overlap. Three intradermal dendritic cell vaccine injections were administered to patients at biweekly intervals in the arm below the axilla. Between the early 2000s and the early 2010s, the patients were given dendritic cell vaccination pulsed with autologous tumor lysate.

The CDR3 covers 15 residues, taking in both the cysteine and the phenylalanine. CDR3 DNA is the only sequence kept; it has 45 bases, read in frame from the first base. The germline ends are 15 bases apart after V is trimmed by 0 bases and J by 6 bases. CDR1 and CDR2, looked up from the germline V gene, are LGHNA and YNFKEQ. On the study overall, not on this receptor specifically: No direct relationship between TCR clonality and survival was found, suggesting that a diverse polyclonal response may matter. The response model built on TCR overlap across three groups was characterized as speculative, with prospective validation still needed. The cohort was small and heterogeneous, and full blood and tumor sets were available for few patients, with initial-recurrent tumor pairs available for even fewer patients. Longer time to progression and overall survival after dendritic cell vaccination were predicted by higher estimated pretreatment TIL content.

The origin of this receptor is a human donor with glioblastoma. Here the chain combines TRBV4-2 and TRBJ2-7; the D gene is perhaps TRBD1, from 5 matching bases. The specimen was blood, collected before dendritic cell vaccination. The CDR3 loop reads CASSQEGIGRAEQYF. The DNA reads as follows: TGTGCCAGCAGCCAAGAGGGGATCGGCAGGGCCGAGCAGTACTTC.